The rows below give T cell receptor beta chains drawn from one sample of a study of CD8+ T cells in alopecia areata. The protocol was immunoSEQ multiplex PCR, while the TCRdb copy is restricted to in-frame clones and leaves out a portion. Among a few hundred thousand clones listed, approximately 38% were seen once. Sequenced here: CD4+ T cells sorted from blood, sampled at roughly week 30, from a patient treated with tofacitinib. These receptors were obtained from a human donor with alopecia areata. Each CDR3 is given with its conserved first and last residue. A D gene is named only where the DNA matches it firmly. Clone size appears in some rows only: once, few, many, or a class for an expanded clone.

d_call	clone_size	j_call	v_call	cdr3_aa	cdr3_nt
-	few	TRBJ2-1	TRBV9	CASSANTASSYNEQFF	TGTGCCAGCAGCGCTAATACAGCTAGCTCCTACAATGAGCAGTTCTTC
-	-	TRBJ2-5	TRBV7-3	CASSLNMGETQYF	TGTGCCAGCAGCTTAAATATGGGAGAGACCCAGTACTTC
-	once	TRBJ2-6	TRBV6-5	CASTGTGANVLTF	TGTGCCAGCACCGGAACTGGGGCCAACGTCCTGACTTTC
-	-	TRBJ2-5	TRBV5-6	CASSLYSGTETQYF	TGTGCCAGCAGCCTCTACTCAGGAACGGAGACCCAGTACTTC
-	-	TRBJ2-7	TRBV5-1	CASSLKGEEQYF	TGCGCCAGCAGCTTGAAAGGGGAGGAGCAGTACTTC
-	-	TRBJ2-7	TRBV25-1	CASSDPAGTTYEQYF	TGTGCCAGCAGTGACCCGGCAGGGACGACCTACGAGCAGTACTTC
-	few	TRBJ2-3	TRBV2	CAATGPASPDTQYF	TGTGCCGCTACCGGGCCCGCTTCCCCGGATACGCAGTATTTT
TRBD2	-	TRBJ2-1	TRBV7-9	CASSFPSGGTNNEQFF	TGTGCCAGCAGCTTCCCTAGCGGGGGGACTAACAATGAGCAGTTCTTC
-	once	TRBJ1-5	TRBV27	CASSLTGGNQPQHF	TGTGCCAGCAGTTTAACTGGGGGCAATCAGCCCCAGCATTTT
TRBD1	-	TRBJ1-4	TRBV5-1	CASSIGTATNEKLFF	TGCGCCAGCAGCATCGGGACAGCAACTAATGAAAAACTGTTTTTT
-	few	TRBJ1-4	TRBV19	CASSEGRREKLFF	TGTGCCAGTTCCGAGGGAAGGAGGGAAAAACTGTTTTTT
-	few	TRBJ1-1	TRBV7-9	CASSLVGTNTEAFF	TGTGCCAGCAGCTTAGTAGGGACGAACACTGAAGCTTTCTTT
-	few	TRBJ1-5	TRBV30	CAWAGSPNQPQHF	TGTGCCTGGGCGGGCAGCCCTAATCAGCCCCAGCATTTT
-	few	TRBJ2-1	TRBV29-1	CSVVTGSSYNEQFF	TGCAGCGTTGTAACAGGGAGCTCCTACAATGAGCAGTTCTTC
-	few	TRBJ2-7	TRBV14	CASSQLGTYEQYF	TGTGCCAGCAGCCAATTGGGGACCTACGAGCAGTACTTC
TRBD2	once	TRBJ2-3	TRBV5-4	CASSYGLAGFRTDTQYF	TGTGCCAGCAGTTATGGACTAGCGGGATTCCGCACAGATACGCAGTATTTT